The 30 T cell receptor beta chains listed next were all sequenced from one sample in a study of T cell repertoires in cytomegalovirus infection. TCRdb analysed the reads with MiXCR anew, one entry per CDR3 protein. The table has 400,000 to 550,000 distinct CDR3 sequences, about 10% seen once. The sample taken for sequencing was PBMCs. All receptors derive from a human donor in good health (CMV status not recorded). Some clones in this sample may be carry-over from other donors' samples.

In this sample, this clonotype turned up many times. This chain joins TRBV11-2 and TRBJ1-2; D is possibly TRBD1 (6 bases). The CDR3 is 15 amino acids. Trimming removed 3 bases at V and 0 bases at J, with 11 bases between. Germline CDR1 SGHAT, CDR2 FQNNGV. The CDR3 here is CASSFPGTPNYGYTF. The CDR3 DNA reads TGTGCCAGCAGCTTTCCTGGGACACCTAACTATGGCTACACCTTC.

The CDR3 here is CASQDSLMNTEAFF. The CDR3 DNA follows: TGCGCCAGTCAGGACAGCCTCATGAACACTGAAGCTTTCTTT. The chain carries TRBV5-1 and TRBJ1-1; TRBD1 is a possible D gene (6 bases). This CDR3 has 14 amino acids. Trimming took 8 bases from V and 0 from J, leaving 14 bases between them. Germline-derived CDR1 and CDR2 are SGHRS and YFSETQ.

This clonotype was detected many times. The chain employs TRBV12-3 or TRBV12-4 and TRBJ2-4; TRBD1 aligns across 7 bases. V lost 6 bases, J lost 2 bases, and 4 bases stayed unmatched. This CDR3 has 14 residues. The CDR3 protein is CASSAGGTKNIQYF. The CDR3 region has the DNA TGTGCCAGCAGCGCAGGGGGAACCAAAAACATTCAGTACTTC.

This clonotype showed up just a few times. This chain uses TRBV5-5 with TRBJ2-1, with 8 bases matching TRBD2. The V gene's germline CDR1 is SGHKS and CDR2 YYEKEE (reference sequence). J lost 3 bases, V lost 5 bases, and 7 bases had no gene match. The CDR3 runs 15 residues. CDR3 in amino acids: CASRVWTSSYNEQFF. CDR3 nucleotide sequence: TGTGCCAGCAGAGTGTGGACTAGCAGCTACAATGAGCAGTTCTTC.

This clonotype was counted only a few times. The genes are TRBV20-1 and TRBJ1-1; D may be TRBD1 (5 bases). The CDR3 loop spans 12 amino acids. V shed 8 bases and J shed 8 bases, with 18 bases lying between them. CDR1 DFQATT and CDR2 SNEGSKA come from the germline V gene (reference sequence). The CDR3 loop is CSTRTGTGEAFF. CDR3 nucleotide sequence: TGCAGTACAAGGACCGGGACGGGCGAAGCTTTCTTT.

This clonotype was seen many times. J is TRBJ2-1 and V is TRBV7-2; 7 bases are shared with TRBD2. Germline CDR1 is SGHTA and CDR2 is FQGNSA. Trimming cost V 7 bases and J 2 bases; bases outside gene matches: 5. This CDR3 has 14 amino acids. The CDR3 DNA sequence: TGTGCCAGCACCCGGCGGGAGCCCTACAATGAGCAGTTCTTC. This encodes CASTRREPYNEQFF.

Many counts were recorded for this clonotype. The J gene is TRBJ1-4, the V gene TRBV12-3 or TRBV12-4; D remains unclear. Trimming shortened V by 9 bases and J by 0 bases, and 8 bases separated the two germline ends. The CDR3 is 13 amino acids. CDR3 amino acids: CASSGTTNEKLFF. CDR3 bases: TGTGCCAGTTCAGGAACAACTAATGAAAAACTGTTTTTT.

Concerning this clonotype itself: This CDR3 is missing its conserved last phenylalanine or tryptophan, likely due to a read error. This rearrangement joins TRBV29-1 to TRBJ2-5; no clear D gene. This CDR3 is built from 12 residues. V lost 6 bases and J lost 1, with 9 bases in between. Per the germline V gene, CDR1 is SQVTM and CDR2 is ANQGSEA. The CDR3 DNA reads TGCAGCGTGGCAGCCAGCCAAGAGACCCAGTACCTC. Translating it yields CSVAASQETQYL.

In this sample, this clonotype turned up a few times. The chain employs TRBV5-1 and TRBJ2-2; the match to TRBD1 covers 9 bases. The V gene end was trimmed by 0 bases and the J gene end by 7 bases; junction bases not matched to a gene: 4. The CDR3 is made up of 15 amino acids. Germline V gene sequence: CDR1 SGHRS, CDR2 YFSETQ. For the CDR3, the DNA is TGCGCCAGCAGCTTGGACAGGGGGCTTGACGGGGAGCTGTTTTTT. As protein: CASSLDRGLDGELFF.

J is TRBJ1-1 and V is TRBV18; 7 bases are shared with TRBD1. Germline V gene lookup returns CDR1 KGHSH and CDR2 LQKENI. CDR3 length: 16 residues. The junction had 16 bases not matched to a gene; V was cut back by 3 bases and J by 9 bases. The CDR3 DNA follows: TGTGCCAGCTCACCTGGACAGGAGTTGATTTGGGCTCAAGCTTTCTTT. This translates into CASSPGQELIWAQAFF.

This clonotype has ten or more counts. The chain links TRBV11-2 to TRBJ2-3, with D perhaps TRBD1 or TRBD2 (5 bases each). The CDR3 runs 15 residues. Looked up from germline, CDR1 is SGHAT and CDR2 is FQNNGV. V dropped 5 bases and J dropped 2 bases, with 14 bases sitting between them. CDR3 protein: CASSLTRDPTDTQYF. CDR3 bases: TGTGCCAGCAGCCTAACTCGGGACCCCACAGATACGCAGTATTTT.

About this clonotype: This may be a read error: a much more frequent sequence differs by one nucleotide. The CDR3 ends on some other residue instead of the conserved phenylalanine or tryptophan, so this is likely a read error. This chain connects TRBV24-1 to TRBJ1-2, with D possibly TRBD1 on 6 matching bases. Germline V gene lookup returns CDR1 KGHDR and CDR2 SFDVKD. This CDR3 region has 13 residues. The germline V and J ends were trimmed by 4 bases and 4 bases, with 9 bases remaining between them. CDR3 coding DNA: TGTGCCACCAGTGAAAGGGGGGGCTATGGCTACACCCTC. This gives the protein CATSERGGYGYTL.

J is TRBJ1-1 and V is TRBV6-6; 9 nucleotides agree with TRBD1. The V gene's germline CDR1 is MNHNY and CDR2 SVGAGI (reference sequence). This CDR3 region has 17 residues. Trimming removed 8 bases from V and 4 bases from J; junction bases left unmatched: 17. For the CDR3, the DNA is TGTGCCAGCGAGCCCTACAGGGGGCGAGGGAGGTCCACTGAAGCTTTCTTT. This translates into CASEPYRGRGRSTEAFF.

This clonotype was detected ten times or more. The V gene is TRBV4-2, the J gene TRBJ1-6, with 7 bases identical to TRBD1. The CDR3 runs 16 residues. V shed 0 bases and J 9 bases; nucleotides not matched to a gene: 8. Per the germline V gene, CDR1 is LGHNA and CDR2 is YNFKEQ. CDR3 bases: TGTGCCAGCAGCCAAGATAGTGGGACAGTGGGTTCACCCCTCCACTTT. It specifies CASSQDSGTVGSPLHF.

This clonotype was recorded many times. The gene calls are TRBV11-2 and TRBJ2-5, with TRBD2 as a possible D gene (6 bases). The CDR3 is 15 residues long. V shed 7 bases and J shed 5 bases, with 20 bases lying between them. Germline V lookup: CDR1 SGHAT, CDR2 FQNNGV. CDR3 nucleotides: TGTGCCAGCATCCTGGGACTCCTCGCAGCGGAGACCCAGTACTTC. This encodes CASILGLLAAETQYF.

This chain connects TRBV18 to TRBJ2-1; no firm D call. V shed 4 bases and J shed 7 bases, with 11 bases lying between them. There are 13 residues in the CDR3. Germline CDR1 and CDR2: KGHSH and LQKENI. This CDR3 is CASSRSLENEQFF. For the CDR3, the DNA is TGTGCCAGCTCACGTAGTCTAGAAAATGAGCAGTTCTTC.

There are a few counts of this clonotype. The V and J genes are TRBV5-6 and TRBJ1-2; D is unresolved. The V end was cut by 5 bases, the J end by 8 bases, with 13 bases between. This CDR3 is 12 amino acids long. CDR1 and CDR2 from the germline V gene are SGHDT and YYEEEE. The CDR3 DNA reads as TGTGCCAGCAGGCTGCCGATGGGAGGCTACACCTTC. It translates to CASRLPMGGYTF.

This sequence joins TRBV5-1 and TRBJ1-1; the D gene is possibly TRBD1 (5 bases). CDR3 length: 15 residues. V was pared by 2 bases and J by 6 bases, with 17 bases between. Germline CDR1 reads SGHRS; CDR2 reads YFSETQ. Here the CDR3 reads CASSFGAQGPAEAFF. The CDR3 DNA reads TGCGCCAGCAGCTTCGGGGCGCAGGGTCCAGCTGAAGCTTTCTTT.

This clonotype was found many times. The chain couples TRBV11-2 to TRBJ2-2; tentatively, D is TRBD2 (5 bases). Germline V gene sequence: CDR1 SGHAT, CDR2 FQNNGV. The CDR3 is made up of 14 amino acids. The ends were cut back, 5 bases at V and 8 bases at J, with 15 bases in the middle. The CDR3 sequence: CASSPSRRQGELFF. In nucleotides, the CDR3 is TGTGCCAGCAGCCCCTCCAGGAGGCAAGGGGAGCTGTTTTTT.

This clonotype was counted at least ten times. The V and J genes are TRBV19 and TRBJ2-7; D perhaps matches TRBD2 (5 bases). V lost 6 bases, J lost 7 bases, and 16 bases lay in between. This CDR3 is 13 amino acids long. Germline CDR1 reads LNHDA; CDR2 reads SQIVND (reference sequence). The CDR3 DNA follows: TGTGCCAGTAGATCCCGACTCTCGGGAGAGCAGTACTTC. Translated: CASRSRLSGEQYF.

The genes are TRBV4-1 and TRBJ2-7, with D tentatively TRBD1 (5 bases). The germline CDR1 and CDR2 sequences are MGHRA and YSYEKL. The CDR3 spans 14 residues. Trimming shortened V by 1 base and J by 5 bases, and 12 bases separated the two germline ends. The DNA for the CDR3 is TGCGCCAGCAGCCAAGCCTTGACAGCCCACGAGCAGTACTTC. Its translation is CASSQALTAHEQYF.

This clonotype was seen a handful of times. The CDR3 is CASSPFRTGVNTEAFF. The CDR3 nucleotides read TGTGCCAGCAGTCCATTTAGGACAGGGGTGAACACTGAAGCTTTCTTT. V and J are TRBV6-4 and TRBJ1-1; 9 bases match TRBD1. Germline V gene sequence: CDR1 MRHNA, CDR2 SNTAGT. V lost 5 bases and J lost 0; bases outside the gene matches: 7. The CDR3 runs to 16 residues.

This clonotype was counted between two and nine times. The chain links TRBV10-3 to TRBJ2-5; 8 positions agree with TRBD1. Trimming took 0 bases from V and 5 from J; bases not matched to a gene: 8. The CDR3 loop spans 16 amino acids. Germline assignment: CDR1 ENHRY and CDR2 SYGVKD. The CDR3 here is CAISESTPGGRETQYF. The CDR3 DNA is TGTGCCATCAGTGAGTCGACGCCAGGGGGCCGGGAGACCCAGTACTTC.

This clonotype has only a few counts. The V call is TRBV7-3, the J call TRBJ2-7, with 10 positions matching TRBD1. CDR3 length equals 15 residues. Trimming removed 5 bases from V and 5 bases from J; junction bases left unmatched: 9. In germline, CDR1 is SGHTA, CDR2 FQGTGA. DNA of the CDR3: TGTGCCAGCAGCCAATGGGGGACAGGGGTCAACGAGCAGTACTTC. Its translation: CASSQWGTGVNEQYF.

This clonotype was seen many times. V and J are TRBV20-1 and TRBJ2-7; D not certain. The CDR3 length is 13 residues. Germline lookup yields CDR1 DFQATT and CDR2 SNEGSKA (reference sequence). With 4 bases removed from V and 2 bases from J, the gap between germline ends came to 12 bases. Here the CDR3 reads CSAILQETYEQYF. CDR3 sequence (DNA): TGCAGTGCTATTCTTCAGGAAACCTACGAGCAGTACTTC.

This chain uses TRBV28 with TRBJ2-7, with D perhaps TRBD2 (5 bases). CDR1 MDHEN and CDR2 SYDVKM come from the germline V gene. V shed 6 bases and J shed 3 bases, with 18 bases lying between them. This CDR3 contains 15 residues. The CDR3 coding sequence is TGTGCCAGCAGCCCGTCGGGGTCCCGCAACTACGAGCAGTACTTC. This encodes CASSPSGSRNYEQYF.

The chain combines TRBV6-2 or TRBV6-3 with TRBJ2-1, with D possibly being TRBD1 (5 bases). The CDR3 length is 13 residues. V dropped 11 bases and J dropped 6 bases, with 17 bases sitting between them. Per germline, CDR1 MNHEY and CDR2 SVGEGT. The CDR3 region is CASQKAGINEQFF. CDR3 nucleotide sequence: TGTGCCTCACAGAAGGCAGGGATCAATGAGCAGTTCTTC.

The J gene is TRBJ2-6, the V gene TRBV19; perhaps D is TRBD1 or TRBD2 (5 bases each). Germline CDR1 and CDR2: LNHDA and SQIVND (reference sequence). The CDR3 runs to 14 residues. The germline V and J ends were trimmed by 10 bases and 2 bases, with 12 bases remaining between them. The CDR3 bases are TGTGCCACTGCAGGGAGACCTGGGGCCAACGTCCTGACTTTC. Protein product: CATAGRPGANVLTF. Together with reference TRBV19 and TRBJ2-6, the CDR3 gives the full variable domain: DGGITQSPKYLFRKEGQNVTLSCEQNLNHDAMYWYRQDPGQGLRLIYYSQIVNDFQKGDIAEGYSVSREKKESFPLTVTSAQKNPTAFYLCATAGRPGANVLTFGAGSRLTVL.

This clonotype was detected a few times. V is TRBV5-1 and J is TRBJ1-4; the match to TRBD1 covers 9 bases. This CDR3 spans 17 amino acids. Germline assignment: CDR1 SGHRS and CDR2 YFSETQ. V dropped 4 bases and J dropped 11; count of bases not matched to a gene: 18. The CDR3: CASSLSPLRDRASKLFF. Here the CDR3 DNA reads TGCGCCAGCAGCCTTAGCCCTCTCCGGGACAGGGCTTCGAAACTGTTTTTT.

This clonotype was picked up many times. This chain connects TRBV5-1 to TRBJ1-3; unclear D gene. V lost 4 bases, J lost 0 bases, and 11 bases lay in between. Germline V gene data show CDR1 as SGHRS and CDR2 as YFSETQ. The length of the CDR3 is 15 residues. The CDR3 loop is CASSGAMGSGNTIYF. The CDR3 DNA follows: TGCGCCAGCAGCGGAGCAATGGGCTCTGGAAACACCATATATTTT.